The clone carrying this T cell receptor beta chain came up a few times. This sample stems from a study of blood T cell repertoires in COVID-19. Study summary: Collection of acute and convalescent COVID-19 samples took place in the United States, Italy and Spain. T cells, B-cell-depleted T cells, or PBMCs provided the cDNA or gDNA that served as material.

The CDR3 is 11 residues long. The germline V gene encodes CDR1 DFQATT and CDR2 SNEGSKA (reference sequence). Deletions cut 3 bases from V and 6 bases from J, with 6 bases between. Original methodology: Amplification from reference gene primers served as the basis for estimated nucleated cell counts. Libraries were prepared by immunoSEQ multiplex PCR; TCRdb keeps only in-frame clonotypes and omits some of them. V, J and clone size derive from that table, while D and trimming were established from the DNA sequence. The sample consists of about 120,000 clones, roughly 81% of them appearing once. This clonotype was sampled from a human donor in a cohort sampled during active COVID-19. Sequences were obtained from peripheral blood. This chain joins TRBV20-1 and TRBJ2-1; D gene ambiguous. The CDR3 DNA is TGCAGTGCTAGGGCGGTCAATGAGCAGTTCTTC. Translation: CSARAVNEQFF.